This T cell receptor beta chain was identified in a study of T cells in Graves' hyperthyroidism and ophthalmopathy. Whole-study findings and limits: Expanded thyroid clonotypes (above 0.001) were mostly also found in blood.

This clonotype was detected ten times or more. The target antigen is unknown. This CDR3 spans 17 amino acids. The V and J ends lost 6 bases and 5 bases, in that order; junction bases with no gene match: 16. Germline-derived CDR1 and CDR2 are WNHNN and SYGVQD (reference sequence). Amplified TCR beta CDR3 regions came from RNA transcripts. Initially, a first-round RT-PCR of the TCR CDR3 employed the HTBI primer set. MiXCR was run by TCRdb on the multiplex PCR reads, yielding one entry per CDR3 protein. This sample yields about 400,000 distinct CDR3 sequences, of which just under 15% are seen a single time; around a third belongs to the top ten.

Material: blood. The TCR originated in a woman aged 25 to 39 with Graves' hyperthyroidism. This chain joins TRBV10-1 and TRBJ1-1; 9 bases agree with TRBD1. CDR3 region: CASSSNYRQGGGTEAFF. The DNA of the CDR3 is TGCGCCAGCAGCTCGAATTACCGACAGGGGGGCGGAACTGAAGCTTTCTTT.